The sequence of this TCR beta chain was determined in a study of blood T cell repertoires in COVID-19. Study summary: Sample material is recorded as cDNA or gDNA derived from T cells, B-cell-depleted T cells, or PBMCs.

Participants were aged 18 to 89 years from around 24 US areas. In the authors' workflow: Amplification of reference gene primers provided the estimated nucleated cell counts. Produced via immunoSEQ multiplex PCR; TCRdb's table is partial and in-frame only. V and J calls and clone size follow that table, whereas D and trimming were derived from the DNA. The sample has about 200,000 clones, more than 80% seen once. The sequence came from a woman aged 18-29 years who had recovered from COVID-19. The sample consisted of PBMCs or T cells enriched from blood (not recorded which).

CDR3 DNA: TGCGCCAGCAGCTCCGGGACAGGGCGACCTGAAGCTTTCTTT. The encoded protein is CASSSGTGRPEAFF. The chain has TRBV5-1 and TRBJ1-1; 9 bases match TRBD1. The CDR3 has 14 amino acids. Germline CDR1 is SGHRS and CDR2 is YFSETQ. Trimming cost V 3 bases and J 6 bases; bases outside gene matches: 6.